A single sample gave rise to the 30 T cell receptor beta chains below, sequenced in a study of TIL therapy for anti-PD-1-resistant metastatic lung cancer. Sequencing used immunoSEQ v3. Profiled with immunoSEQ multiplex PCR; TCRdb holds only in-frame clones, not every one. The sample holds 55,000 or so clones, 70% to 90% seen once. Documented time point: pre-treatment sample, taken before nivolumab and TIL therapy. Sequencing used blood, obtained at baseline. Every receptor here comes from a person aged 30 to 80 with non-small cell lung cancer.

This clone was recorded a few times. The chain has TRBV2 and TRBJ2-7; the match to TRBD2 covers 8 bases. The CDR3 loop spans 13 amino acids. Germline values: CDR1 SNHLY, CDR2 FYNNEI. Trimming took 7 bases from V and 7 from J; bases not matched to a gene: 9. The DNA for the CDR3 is TGTGCCAGCAATGCGTGGCGGGAGGAAGAGCAGTACTTC. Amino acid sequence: CASNAWREEEQYF.

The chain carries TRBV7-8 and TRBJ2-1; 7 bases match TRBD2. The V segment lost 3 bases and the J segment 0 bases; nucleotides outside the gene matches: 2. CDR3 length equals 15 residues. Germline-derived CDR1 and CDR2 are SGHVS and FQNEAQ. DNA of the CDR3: TGTGCCAGCAGCTTTCTAGCGGACTCCTACAATGAGCAGTTCTTC. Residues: CASSFLADSYNEQFF.

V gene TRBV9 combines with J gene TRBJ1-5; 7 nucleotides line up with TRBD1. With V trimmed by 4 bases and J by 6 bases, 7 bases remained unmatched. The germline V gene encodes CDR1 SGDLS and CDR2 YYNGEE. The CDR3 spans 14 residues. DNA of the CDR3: TGTGCCAGCAGCTCAGGGGGGGGTGGTCAGCCCCAGCATTTT. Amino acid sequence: CASSSGGGGQPQHF.

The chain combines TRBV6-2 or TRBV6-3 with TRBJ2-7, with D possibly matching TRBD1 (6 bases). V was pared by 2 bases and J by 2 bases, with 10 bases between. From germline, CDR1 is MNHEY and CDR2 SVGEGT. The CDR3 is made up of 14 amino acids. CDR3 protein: CASSYPGQPYEQYF. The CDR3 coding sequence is TGTGCCAGCAGTTACCCCGGACAGCCCTACGAGCAGTACTTC.

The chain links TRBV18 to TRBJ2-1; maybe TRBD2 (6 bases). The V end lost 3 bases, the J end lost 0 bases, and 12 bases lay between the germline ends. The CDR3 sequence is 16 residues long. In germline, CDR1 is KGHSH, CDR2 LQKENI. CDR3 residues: CASSPGTLSSYNEQFF. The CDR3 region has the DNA TGTGCCAGCTCACCCGGGACTCTCAGCTCCTACAATGAGCAGTTCTTC. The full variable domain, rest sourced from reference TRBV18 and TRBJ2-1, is NAGVMQNPRHLVRRRGQEARLRCSPMKGHSHVYWYRQLPEEGLKFMVYLQKENIIDESGMPKERFSAEFPKEGPSILRIQQVVRGDSAAYFCASSPGTLSSYNEQFFGPGTRLTVL.

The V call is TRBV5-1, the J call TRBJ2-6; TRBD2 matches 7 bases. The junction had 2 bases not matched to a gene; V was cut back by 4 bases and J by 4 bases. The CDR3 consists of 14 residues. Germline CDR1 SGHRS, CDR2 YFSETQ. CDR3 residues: CASSGRAGANVLTF. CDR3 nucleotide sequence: TGCGCCAGCAGCGGGAGGGCGGGGGCCAACGTCCTGACTTTC.

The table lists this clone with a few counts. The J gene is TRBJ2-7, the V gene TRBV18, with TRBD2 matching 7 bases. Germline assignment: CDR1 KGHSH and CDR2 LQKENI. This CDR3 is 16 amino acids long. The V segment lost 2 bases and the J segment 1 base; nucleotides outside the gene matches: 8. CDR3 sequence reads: CASSPGPAGPSYEQYF. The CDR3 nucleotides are TGTGCCAGCTCACCAGGGCCAGCGGGACCATCCTACGAGCAGTACTTC.

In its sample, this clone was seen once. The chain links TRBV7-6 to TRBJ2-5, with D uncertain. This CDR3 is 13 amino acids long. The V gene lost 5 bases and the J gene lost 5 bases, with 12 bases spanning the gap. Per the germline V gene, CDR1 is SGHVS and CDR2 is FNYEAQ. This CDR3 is CASSPVAQETQYF. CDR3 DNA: TGTGCCAGCAGCCCTGTGGCCCAGGAGACCCAGTACTTC.

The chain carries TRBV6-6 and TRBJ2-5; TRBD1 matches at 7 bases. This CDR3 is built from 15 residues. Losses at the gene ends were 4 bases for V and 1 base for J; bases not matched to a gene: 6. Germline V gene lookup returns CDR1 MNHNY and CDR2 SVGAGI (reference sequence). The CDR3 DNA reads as TGTGCCAGCAGTTCCTCGGGACAGATCCAAGAGACCCAGTACTTC. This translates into CASSSSGQIQETQYF.

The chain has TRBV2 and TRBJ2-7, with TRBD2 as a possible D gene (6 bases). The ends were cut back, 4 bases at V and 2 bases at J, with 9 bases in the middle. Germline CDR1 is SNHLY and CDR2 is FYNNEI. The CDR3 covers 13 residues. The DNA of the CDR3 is TGTGCCAGCAGTGGGGACTGGGCCTACGAGCAGTACTTC. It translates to CASSGDWAYEQYF.

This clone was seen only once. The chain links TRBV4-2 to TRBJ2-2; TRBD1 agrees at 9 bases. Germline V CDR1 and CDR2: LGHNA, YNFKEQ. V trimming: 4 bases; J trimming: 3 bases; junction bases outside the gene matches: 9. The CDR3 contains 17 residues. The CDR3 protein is CASSRQGGSGYTGELFF. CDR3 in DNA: TGTGCCAGCAGCCGACAGGGGGGGTCGGGGTACACCGGGGAGCTGTTTTTT.

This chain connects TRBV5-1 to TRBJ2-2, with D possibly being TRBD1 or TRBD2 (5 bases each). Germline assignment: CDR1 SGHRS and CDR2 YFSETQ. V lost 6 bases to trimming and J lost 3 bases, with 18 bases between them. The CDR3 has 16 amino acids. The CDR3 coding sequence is TGCGCCAGCACCATAATCCCGGGGCGAGACACCGGGGAGCTGTTTTTT. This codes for CASTIIPGRDTGELFF.

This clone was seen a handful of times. The DNA for the CDR3 is TGTGCCAGCAGCCGGGACTGGGCGGTGTCACCCCTCCACTTT. Protein product: CASSRDWAVSPLHF. V and J are TRBV5-4 and TRBJ1-6; D perhaps matches TRBD1 (5 bases). Looked up from germline, CDR1 is SGHNT and CDR2 is YYREEE (reference sequence). CDR3 length: 14 amino acids. Trimming pared 4 bases from V and 10 bases from J, leaving 15 bases between.

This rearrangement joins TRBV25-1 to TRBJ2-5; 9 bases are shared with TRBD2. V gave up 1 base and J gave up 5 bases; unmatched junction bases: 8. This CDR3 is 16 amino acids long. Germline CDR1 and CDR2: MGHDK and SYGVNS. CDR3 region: CASSEWGSGSRETQYF. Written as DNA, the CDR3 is TGTGCCAGCAGTGAATGGGGTAGCGGGAGCCGGGAGACCCAGTACTTC.

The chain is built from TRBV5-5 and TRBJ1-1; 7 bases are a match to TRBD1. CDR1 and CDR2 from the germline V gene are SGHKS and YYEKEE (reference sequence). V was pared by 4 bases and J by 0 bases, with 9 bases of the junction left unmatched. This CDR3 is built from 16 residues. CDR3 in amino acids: CASSPGQASMNTEAFF. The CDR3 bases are TGTGCCAGCAGCCCCGGACAGGCGAGCATGAACACTGAAGCTTTCTTT.

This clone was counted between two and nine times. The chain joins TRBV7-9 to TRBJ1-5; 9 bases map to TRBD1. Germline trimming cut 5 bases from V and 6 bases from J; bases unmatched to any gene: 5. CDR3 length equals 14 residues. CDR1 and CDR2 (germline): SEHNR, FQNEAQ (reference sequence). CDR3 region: CASSLGQGGQPQHF. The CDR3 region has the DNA TGTGCCAGCAGCCTGGGACAGGGAGGTCAGCCCCAGCATTTT.

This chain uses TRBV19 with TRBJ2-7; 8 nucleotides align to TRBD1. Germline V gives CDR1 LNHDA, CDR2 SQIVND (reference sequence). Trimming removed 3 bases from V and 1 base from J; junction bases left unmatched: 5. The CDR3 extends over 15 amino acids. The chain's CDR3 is CASSITGGDSYEQYF. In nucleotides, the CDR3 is TGTGCCAGTAGTATCACAGGGGGAGATTCCTACGAGCAGTACTTC.

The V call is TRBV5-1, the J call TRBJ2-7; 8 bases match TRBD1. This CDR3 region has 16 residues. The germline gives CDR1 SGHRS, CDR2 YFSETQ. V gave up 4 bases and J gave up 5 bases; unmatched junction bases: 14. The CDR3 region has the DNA TGCGCCAGCAGCACTCTCGTATCCGACAGGGGCCACGAGCAGTACTTC. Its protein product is CASSTLVSDRGHEQYF.

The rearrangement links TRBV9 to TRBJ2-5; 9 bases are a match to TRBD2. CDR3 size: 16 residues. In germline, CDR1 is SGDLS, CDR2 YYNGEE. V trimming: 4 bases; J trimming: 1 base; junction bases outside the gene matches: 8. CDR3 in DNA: TGTGCCAGCAGCCCCCGACTAGCGGCAGGCCAAGAGACCCAGTACTTC. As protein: CASSPRLAAGQETQYF.

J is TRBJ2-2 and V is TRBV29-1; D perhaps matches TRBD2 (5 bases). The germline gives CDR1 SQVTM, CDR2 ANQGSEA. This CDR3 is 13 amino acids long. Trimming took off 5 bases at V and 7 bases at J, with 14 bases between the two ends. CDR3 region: CSVYRGFHGELFF. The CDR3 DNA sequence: TGCAGCGTTTATCGAGGGTTTCACGGGGAGCTGTTTTTT.

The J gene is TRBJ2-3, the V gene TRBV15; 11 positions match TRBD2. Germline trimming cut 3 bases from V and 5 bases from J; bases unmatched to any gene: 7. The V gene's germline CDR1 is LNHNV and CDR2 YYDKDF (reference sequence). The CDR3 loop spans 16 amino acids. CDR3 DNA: TGTGCCACCAGCAGGGCCATAGCGGGAGGGCGAGATACGCAGTATTTT. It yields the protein CATSRAIAGGRDTQYF.

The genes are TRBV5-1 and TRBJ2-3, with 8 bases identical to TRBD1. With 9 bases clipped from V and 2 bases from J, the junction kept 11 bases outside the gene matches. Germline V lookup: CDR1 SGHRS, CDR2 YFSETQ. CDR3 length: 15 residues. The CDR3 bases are TGCGCCACCAAACTTAGGACAGGGTTCACAGATACGCAGTATTTT. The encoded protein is CATKLRTGFTDTQYF.

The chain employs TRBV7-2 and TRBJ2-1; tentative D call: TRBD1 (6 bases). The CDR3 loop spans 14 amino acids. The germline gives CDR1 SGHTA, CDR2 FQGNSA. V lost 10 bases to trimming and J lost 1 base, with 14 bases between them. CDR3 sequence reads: CATAQGGSYNEQFF. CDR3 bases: TGTGCCACCGCCCAAGGGGGTTCCTACAATGAGCAGTTCTTC.

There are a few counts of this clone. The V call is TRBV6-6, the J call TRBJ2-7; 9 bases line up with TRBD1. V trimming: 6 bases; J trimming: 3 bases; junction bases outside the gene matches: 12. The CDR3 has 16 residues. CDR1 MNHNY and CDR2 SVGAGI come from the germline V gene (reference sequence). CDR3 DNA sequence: TGTGCCAGCAGCCTACGGGACAGGGAAGGGATCTACGAGCAGTACTTC. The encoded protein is CASSLRDREGIYEQYF.

This CDR3 is CASSSGTLMGNEQFF. As DNA, the CDR3 is TGTGCCAGCAGCTCGGGGACTCTAATGGGAAATGAGCAGTTCTTC. The chain has TRBV9 and TRBJ2-1; perhaps TRBD2 as D (6 bases). Germline CDR1 and CDR2: SGDLS and YYNGEE. Trimming cost V 4 bases and J 7 bases, with 18 bases left between them. CDR3 length equals 15 residues.

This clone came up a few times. Here the CDR3 reads CASSPGTALNYGYTF. CDR3 DNA sequence: TGTGCCAGCAGCCCTGGGACAGCTCTTAACTATGGCTACACCTTC. This rearrangement joins TRBV4-2 to TRBJ1-2; 7 bases fit TRBD1. CDR3 size: 15 residues. Trimming cost V 4 bases and J 1 base; bases outside gene matches: 6. Germline assignment: CDR1 LGHNA and CDR2 YNFKEQ.

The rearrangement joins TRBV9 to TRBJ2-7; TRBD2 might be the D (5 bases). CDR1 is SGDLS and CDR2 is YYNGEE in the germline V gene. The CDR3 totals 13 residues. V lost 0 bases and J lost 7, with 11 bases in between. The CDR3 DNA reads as TGTGCCAGCAGCGTAGAACCCGGCGGGGAGCAGTACTTC. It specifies CASSVEPGGEQYF.

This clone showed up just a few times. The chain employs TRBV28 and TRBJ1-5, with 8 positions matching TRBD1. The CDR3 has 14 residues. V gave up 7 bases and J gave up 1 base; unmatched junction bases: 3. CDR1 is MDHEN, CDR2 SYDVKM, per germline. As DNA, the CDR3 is TGTGCCAGCACTGCAGGGGGCAGCAATCAGCCCCAGCATTTT. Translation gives CASTAGGSNQPQHF.

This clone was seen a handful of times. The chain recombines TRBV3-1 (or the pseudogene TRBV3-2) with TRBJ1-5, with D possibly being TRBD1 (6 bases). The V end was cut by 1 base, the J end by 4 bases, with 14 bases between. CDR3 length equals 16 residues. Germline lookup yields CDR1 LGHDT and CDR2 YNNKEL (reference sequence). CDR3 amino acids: CASSQGGGRGNQPQHF. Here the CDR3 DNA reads TGTGCCAGCAGCCAAGGTGGCGGCAGGGGAAATCAGCCCCAGCATTTT.

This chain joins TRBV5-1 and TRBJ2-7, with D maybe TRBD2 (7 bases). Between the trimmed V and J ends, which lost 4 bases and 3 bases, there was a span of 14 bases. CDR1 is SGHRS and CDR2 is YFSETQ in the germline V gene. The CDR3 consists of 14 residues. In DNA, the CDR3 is TGCGCCAGCAGCGGGTCGGGGGGCCTCTACGAGCAGTACTTC. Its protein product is CASSGSGGLYEQYF.